These 21 T cell receptor beta chains were sequenced from one sample in a study of cytomegalovirus exposure and HLA in healthy donors. PCR primers comprised 60 Vbeta and 13 Jbeta primers. Method: immunoSEQ multiplex PCR; TCRdb's copy keeps in-frame clones and lacks some. The sample holds roughly 180,000 clones, 85% seen once. The sequencing sample was made of PBMCs. The receptors were gathered from a boy aged 2 to 9 in good health and CMV-seronegative.

J is TRBJ2-3 and V is TRBV15; D is unclear. The V and J ends lost 1 base and 0 bases respectively, with 8 bases between them. The germline CDR1 and CDR2 sequences are LNHNV and YYDKDF (reference sequence). This CDR3 region has 15 residues. CDR3 coding DNA: TGTGCCACCAGCAGAGCCCAGACTAGCACAGATACGCAGTATTTT. This sequence encodes CATSRAQTSTDTQYF.

Only one count was recorded for this clone. The chain links TRBV2 to TRBJ2-2; 9 nucleotides agree with TRBD1. With 6 bases clipped from V and 3 bases from J, the junction kept 2 bases outside the gene matches. CDR3 size: 14 residues. CDR1 is SNHLY, CDR2 FYNNEI, per germline. The CDR3 here is CASSWTGDTGELFF. The CDR3, as DNA: TGTGCCAGCAGCTGGACAGGGGACACCGGGGAGCTGTTTTTT.

V usage is TRBV30 and J usage is TRBJ1-1; 8 nucleotides align to TRBD1. The CDR3 spans 13 residues. From germline, CDR1 is GTSNPN and CDR2 SVGIG (reference sequence). The trim removed 1 base at V and 6 bases at J, leaving 4 bases unmatched. The DNA of the CDR3 is TGTGCCTGGAGTGGACAGGGGTATTCTGAAGCTTTCTTT. This codes for CAWSGQGYSEAFF.

In this sample, this clone turned up a few times. The V gene is TRBV7-2, the J gene TRBJ1-5; D is ambiguous. Germline CDR1 reads SGHTA; CDR2 reads FQGNSA. Trimming took 2 bases from V and 5 from J, leaving 10 bases between them. This CDR3 has 14 amino acids. The CDR3 spells CASSLNSPHQPQHF. The DNA for the CDR3 is TGTGCCAGCAGCTTAAACTCGCCACATCAGCCCCAGCATTTT.

This chain links TRBV5-1 with TRBJ2-3, with 16 bases lining up with TRBD2. There are 20 residues in the CDR3. The junction had 13 bases not matched to a gene; V was cut back by 2 bases and J by 4 bases. CDR1 SGHRS and CDR2 YFSETQ come from the germline V gene. In DNA form, the CDR3 reads TGCGCCAGCAGCTTCCTCCCGGGACTAGCGGGAGGGCGGGGTGCAGATACGCAGTATTTT. The encoded protein is CASSFLPGLAGGRGADTQYF. Drawing the rest from reference TRBV5-1 and TRBJ2-3, the complete variable domain is KAGVTQTPRYLIKTRGQQVTLSCSPISGHRSVSWYQQTPGQGLQFLFEYFSETQRNKGNFPGRFSGRQFSNSRSEMNVSTLELGDSALYLCASSFLPGLAGGRGADTQYFGPGTRLTVL.

This clone was observed once. The chain carries TRBV5-5 and TRBJ1-2; D call uncertain. Trimming cost V 1 base and J 2 bases, with 6 bases left between them. Germline assignment: CDR1 SGHKS and CDR2 YYEKEE (reference sequence). CDR3 size: 13 residues. This CDR3 is CASSLIENYGYTF. The CDR3 coding sequence is TGTGCCAGCAGCTTGATAGAAAACTATGGCTACACCTTC.

This clone came up a few times. J is TRBJ1-3 and V is TRBV6-1; 7 nucleotides match TRBD1. The V and J ends lost 4 bases and 4 bases, in that order; junction bases with no gene match: 4. CDR1 is MNHNS and CDR2 is SASEGT in the germline V gene. The CDR3 is made up of 14 amino acids. CDR3 DNA: TGTGCCAGCAGTGGTGGACAGGAAGGAAACACCATATATTTT. Translation gives CASSGGQEGNTIYF.

The chain carries TRBV12-5 and TRBJ1-5, with 10 bases lining up with TRBD1. V dropped 3 bases and J dropped 5; count of bases not matched to a gene: 10. Germline-derived CDR1 and CDR2 are LGHNT and FRNRAP. The CDR3 runs 17 residues. The DNA of the CDR3 is TGTGCTAGTGGTTTTCTTTCCGGGACAGGGGTCGATCAGCCCCAGCATTTT. The encoded protein is CASGFLSGTGVDQPQHF.

In this sample, this clone turned up a few times. The chain couples TRBV5-7 to TRBJ1-2, with no clear D. TRBV5-7 is an ORF; its function is uncertain. The CDR3 extends over 16 amino acids. V dropped 3 bases and J dropped 2 bases, with 17 bases sitting between them. The CDR3 region is CASSCGFLGGNYGYTF. The CDR3 region has the DNA TGTGCCAGCAGCTGCGGGTTTTTGGGAGGGAACTATGGCTACACCTTC.

The genes are TRBV7-8 and TRBJ2-6, with 11 positions matching TRBD2. Germline V gene data show CDR1 as SGHVS and CDR2 as FQNEAQ. V dropped 5 bases and J dropped 1; count of bases not matched to a gene: 7. There are 18 residues in the CDR3. The CDR3 DNA is TGTGCCAGCAGCCCACGGACTAGCGGGTCTTCTGGGGCCAACGTCCTGACTTTC. Amino acid sequence: CASSPRTSGSSGANVLTF.

The chain has TRBV12-5 and TRBJ2-2; TRBD1 is a possible D gene (5 bases). CDR1 is LGHNT and CDR2 is FRNRAP in the germline V gene. Trimming cost V 1 base and J 6 bases, with 15 bases left between them. This CDR3 comprises 16 residues. The CDR3, as DNA: TGTGCTAGTGGTTTGGCCGCAGGGATTTCTCCCGGGGAGCTGTTTTTT. This codes for CASGLAAGISPGELFF.

The genes are TRBV11-2 and TRBJ2-5; 10 nucleotides match TRBD2. Unmatched junction bases numbered 3, after V lost 4 bases and J lost 1 base. This CDR3 has 15 residues. Germline CDR1 reads SGHAT; CDR2 reads FQNNGV. This CDR3 reads CASSSQRGGQETQYF. CDR3 bases: TGTGCCAGCAGCTCCCAGCGGGGGGGCCAAGAGACCCAGTACTTC. Combining the CDR3 with reference TRBV11-2 and TRBJ2-5 gives the whole variable domain EAGVAQSPRYKIIEKRQSVAFWCNPISGHATLYWYQQILGQGPKLLIQFQNNGVVDDSQLPKDRFSAERLKGVDSTLKIQPAKLEDSAVYLCASSSQRGGQETQYFGPGTRLLVL.

This sequence joins TRBV15 and TRBJ1-5; D gene unclear. The germline CDR1 and CDR2 sequences are LNHNV and YYDKDF (reference sequence). CDR3 length: 15 amino acids. V was trimmed by 4 bases and J by 4 bases, leaving 14 bases between them. DNA for the CDR3: TGTGCCACCAGCATTTATACAGACGTGAATCAGCCCCAGCATTTT. Protein sequence: CATSIYTDVNQPQHF.

This clone has only a few counts. This chain links TRBV7-2 with TRBJ1-1; D remains ambiguous. Trimming left V 2 bases short and J 9 bases short, with 16 bases between. The CDR3 has 14 residues. Germline V gene sequence: CDR1 SGHTA, CDR2 FQGNSA. CDR3 region: CASSLLAETLKAFF. CDR3 nucleotide sequence: TGTGCCAGCAGCTTACTGGCGGAAACACTGAAAGCTTTCTTT. Using reference TRBV7-2 and TRBJ1-1 for the parts outside the CDR3, the full variable domain is GAGVSQSPSNKVTEKGKDVELRCDPISGHTALYWYRQSLGQGLEFLIYFQGNSAPDKSGLPSDRFSAERTGGSVSTLTIQRTQQEDSAVYLCASSLLAETLKAFFGQGTRLTVV.

The V gene is TRBV19, the J gene TRBJ2-1; 11 nucleotides match TRBD1. This CDR3 contains 16 residues. V dropped 3 bases and J dropped 8; count of bases not matched to a gene: 9. CDR1 and CDR2 (germline): LNHDA, SQIVND (reference sequence). The CDR3 loop is CASSMLPGQGADEQFF. CDR3 DNA: TGTGCCAGTAGTATGTTGCCCGGACAGGGGGCTGATGAGCAGTTCTTC. The full variable domain, completed using reference TRBV19 and TRBJ2-1, is DGGITQSPKYLFRKEGQNVTLSCEQNLNHDAMYWYRQDPGQGLRLIYYSQIVNDFQKGDIAEGYSVSREKKESFPLTVTSAQKNPTAFYLCASSMLPGQGADEQFFGPGTRLTVL.

V usage is TRBV6-1 and J usage is TRBJ2-2; 11 nucleotides agree with TRBD2. CDR1 and CDR2 from the germline V gene are MNHNS and SASEGT. The CDR3 runs to 14 residues. With 6 bases clipped from V and 4 bases from J, the junction kept 1 base outside the gene matches. CDR3 bases: TGTGCCAGCAGCACTAGCGGGGGCACCGGGGAGCTGTTTTTT. It yields the protein CASSTSGGTGELFF.

The chain has TRBV9 and TRBJ2-4, with D possibly TRBD2 on 6 matching bases. The CDR3 length is 15 residues. Germline V gives CDR1 SGDLS, CDR2 YYNGEE. Between the trimmed V and J ends, which lost 0 bases and 0 bases, there was a span of 7 bases. CDR3 residues: CASSVDGGAKNIQYF. CDR3 bases: TGTGCCAGCAGCGTAGACGGGGGAGCCAAAAACATTCAGTACTTC.

This chain uses TRBV28 with TRBJ1-6; D is unresolved. This CDR3 comprises 15 residues. Germline V gives CDR1 MDHEN, CDR2 SYDVKM. V was shortened by 6 bases and J by 7 bases, with 16 bases between the two germline ends. CDR3 DNA: TGTGCCAGCAGCCCCCGGCAGGCGGGGAATTCACCCCTCCACTTT. It specifies CASSPRQAGNSPLHF.

The chain has TRBV5-1 and TRBJ2-1; possible D gene TRBD2, 6 bases. Per the germline V gene, CDR1 is SGHRS and CDR2 is YFSETQ. This CDR3 region has 15 residues. Trimming removed 1 base from V and 0 bases from J, with 8 bases in between. The CDR3 DNA sequence: TGCGCCAGCAGCTTGAGGCGGGACTCCTACAATGAGCAGTTCTTC. Encoded protein: CASSLRRDSYNEQFF.

J is TRBJ1-5 and V is TRBV6-1; D not certain. Germline CDR1 and CDR2: MNHNS and SASEGT. V lost 6 bases to trimming and J lost 6 bases, with 9 bases between them. CDR3 length: 12 residues. CDR3 region: CASRRGSQPQHF. The CDR3 DNA reads as TGTGCCAGCAGACGGGGTAGTCAGCCCCAGCATTTT.

The J gene is TRBJ1-5, the V gene TRBV27; no firm D call. Between the trimmed V and J ends, which lost 2 bases and 1 base, there was a span of 9 bases. This CDR3 contains 15 residues. From germline, CDR1 is MNHEY and CDR2 SMNVEV (reference sequence). CDR3 region: CASSLSSNSNQPQHF. DNA of the CDR3: TGTGCCAGCAGTTTAAGCTCCAACAGCAATCAGCCCCAGCATTTT.